Presented here are 8 T cell receptor beta chains from one specimen sequenced in a study of blood T cell repertoires in COVID-19. Only in-frame clones appear in the TCRdb table, and some are missing; sequencing was by immunoSEQ multiplex PCR. The top ten hold approximately 2.9% of the sample, which has roughly 200,000 clones, approximately 86% seen once. The sequenced sample consisted of peripheral blood. Source of these receptors: a man in his sixties with acute or convalescent COVID-19.

This chain connects TRBV12-5 to TRBJ1-6, with 7 nucleotides matching TRBD1. CDR1 and CDR2 from the germline V gene are LGHNT and FRNRAP. This CDR3 is 14 amino acids long. The junction had 9 bases not matched to a gene; V was cut back by 6 bases and J by 10 bases. The CDR3 loop reads CASGPDRVSSPLHF. The CDR3 coding sequence is TGTGCTAGTGGACCTGACAGGGTATCCTCACCCCTCCACTTT.

This clone is a singleton in its sample. In DNA, the CDR3 is TGTGCCAGCAGCTTCGGGAGGGCAGATACGCAGTATTTT. Amino acid sequence: CASSFGRADTQYF. The chain combines TRBV11-2 with TRBJ2-3, with 8 nucleotides matching TRBD2. Germline CDR1 SGHAT, CDR2 FQNNGV. The junction had 0 bases not matched to a gene; V was cut back by 3 bases and J by 4 bases. The CDR3 has 13 residues.

This chain uses TRBV4-2 with TRBJ2-3; 15 nucleotides agree with TRBD2. This CDR3 comprises 18 residues. After removal of 2 bases from V and 5 bases from J, the junction contained 8 bases not matched to a gene. Germline values: CDR1 LGHNA, CDR2 YNFKEQ. Here the CDR3 reads CASSQSSRTSGGGDTQYF. The CDR3 DNA follows: TGTGCCAGCAGCCAATCCTCTCGGACTAGCGGGGGGGGAGATACGCAGTATTTT.

This sequence joins TRBV28 and TRBJ1-4; 7 bases are shared with TRBD1. The CDR3 spans 14 residues. V was clipped by 6 bases and J by 8 bases; unmatched bases: 9. Per germline, CDR1 MDHEN and CDR2 SYDVKM. The CDR3 DNA reads as TGTGCCAGCAGCCTCGACAGGGTGGGGGAAAAACTGTTTTTT. Translating gives CASSLDRVGEKLFF.

The V and J genes are TRBV6-4 and TRBJ2-3, with a weak D call TRBD1 (7 bases). CDR1 is MRHNA and CDR2 is SNTAGT in the germline V gene. This CDR3 region has 14 residues. With 5 bases removed from V and 1 base from J, the gap between germline ends came to 10 bases. DNA for the CDR3: TGTGCCAGCAGTCAGGGGGGTGGCACAGATACGCAGTATTTT. Protein sequence: CASSQGGGTDTQYF.

This rearrangement joins TRBV7-3 to TRBJ1-1; unclear D gene. V lost 0 bases to trimming and J lost 5 bases, with 7 bases between them. The germline CDR1 and CDR2 sequences are SGHTA and FQGTGA. This CDR3 has 13 residues. In DNA form, the CDR3 reads TGTGCCAGCAGCTTAACGTCAGAAACTGAAGCTTTCTTT. Its protein product is CASSLTSETEAFF. Based on the CDR3 plus reference TRBV7-3 and TRBJ1-1, the full variable domain is GAGVSQTPSNKVTEKGKYVELRCDPISGHTALYWYRQSLGQGPEFLIYFQGTGAADDSGLPNDRFFAVRPEGSVSTLKIQRTERGDSAVYLCASSLTSETEAFFGQGTRLTVV.

This sequence joins TRBV7-2 and TRBJ2-7, with TRBD1 matching 7 bases. CDR1 is SGHTA, CDR2 FQGNSA, per germline. There are 14 residues in the CDR3. J lost 0 bases, V lost 4 bases, and 3 bases had no gene match. CDR3 amino acids: CASSSGTVSYEQYF. CDR3 DNA sequence: TGTGCCAGCAGCTCAGGGACAGTCTCCTACGAGCAGTACTTC.

V gene TRBV29-1 combines with J gene TRBJ1-1, with D tentatively TRBD1 (5 bases). V dropped 2 bases and J dropped 4 bases, with 14 bases sitting between them. Per germline, CDR1 SQVTM and CDR2 ANQGSEA. The CDR3 is 14 amino acids. The CDR3 sequence: CSVETQGLGTEAFF. Here the CDR3 DNA reads TGCAGCGTTGAAACCCAGGGTCTAGGCACTGAAGCTTTCTTT.